These 8 T cell receptor beta chains share one sample of origin, sequenced in a study of cytomegalovirus exposure and HLA in healthy donors. The study ran its PCR with 60 Vbeta and 13 Jbeta primers. Using immunoSEQ multiplex PCR, the repertoire was profiled, and TCRdb retains in-frame clones only, with some absent. The sample records roughly 80,000 clones, roughly 76% being singletons. Sequencing input: PBMCs. The origin of the receptors is a woman aged 40 to 55 in good health and CMV-seronegative.

This chain links TRBV7-2 with TRBJ2-7; no definite D call. Looked up from germline, CDR1 is SGHTA and CDR2 is FQGNSA. The CDR3 runs 14 residues. The V and J ends lost 1 base and 6 bases respectively, with 13 bases between them. The CDR3 protein is CASSLVSSLREQYF. The CDR3 DNA sequence: TGTGCCAGCAGCTTAGTTTCCTCGCTACGCGAGCAGTACTTC.

CDR3 in DNA: TGTGCCAGTAGTACCGACAGGGGTGCAGATACGCAGTATTTT. It encodes CASSTDRGADTQYF. The chain employs TRBV19 and TRBJ2-3, with 8 nucleotides matching TRBD1. Germline values: CDR1 LNHDA, CDR2 SQIVND (reference sequence). This CDR3 is built from 14 residues. After removal of 4 bases from V and 4 bases from J, the junction contained 4 bases not matched to a gene.

This rearrangement joins TRBV2 to TRBJ2-5; perhaps TRBD1 as D (6 bases). Trimming removed 6 bases from V and 5 bases from J, with 13 bases in between. Germline V CDR1 and CDR2: SNHLY, FYNNEI. CDR3 length: 13 residues. CDR3 in amino acids: CASRKGGLETQYF. As DNA, the CDR3 is TGTGCCAGCAGGAAAGGGGGATTGGAGACCCAGTACTTC.

This chain joins TRBV11-2 and TRBJ1-4; D ambiguous. V lost 0 bases, J lost 8 bases, and 7 bases lay in between. The CDR3 extends over 13 amino acids. Per germline, CDR1 SGHAT and CDR2 FQNNGV. The CDR3: CASSLDGREKLFF. CDR3 DNA sequence: TGTGCCAGCAGCTTAGATGGGAGGGAAAAACTGTTTTTT.

This clone was observed once. CDR3 residues: CATQEGDGQPQHF. The DNA of the CDR3 is TGTGCCACCCAGGAGGGCGACGGTCAGCCCCAGCATTTT. The rearrangement joins TRBV6-5 to TRBJ1-5; no reliable D call. The CDR3 sequence is 13 residues long. Deletions cut 10 bases from V and 6 bases from J, with 16 bases between. Germline values: CDR1 MNHEY, CDR2 SVGAGI.

This clone has just a few counts. The J gene is TRBJ2-2, the V gene TRBV4-3; tentatively, D is TRBD2 (6 bases). Germline lookup yields CDR1 LGHNA and CDR2 YSLEER. This CDR3 is built from 15 residues. Trimming stripped 2 bases from V and 6 bases from J, with 13 bases between. The CDR3 here is CASSQSYGEAGELFF. The CDR3 nucleotides read TGCGCCAGCAGCCAATCCTATGGGGAGGCCGGGGAGCTGTTTTTT.

The chain recombines TRBV13 with TRBJ1-3; 7 positions agree with TRBD1. Germline lookup yields CDR1 PRHDT and CDR2 FYEKMQ (reference sequence). The trim removed 1 base at V and 2 bases at J, leaving 5 bases unmatched. The CDR3 sequence is 16 residues long. CDR3 coding DNA: TGTGCCAGCAGCTTAGATGCCACAGGGGCTGGAAACACCATATATTTT. Protein: CASSLDATGAGNTIYF.

This sequence joins TRBV28 and TRBJ2-7; perhaps TRBD1 as D (5 bases). This CDR3 contains 16 residues. CDR1 is MDHEN and CDR2 is SYDVKM in the germline V gene. Trimming removed 3 bases at V and 0 bases at J, with 15 bases between. The CDR3 loop reads CASSFPGSVASYEQYF. CDR3 in DNA: TGTGCCAGCAGTTTCCCAGGGTCGGTGGCCTCCTACGAGCAGTACTTC.